The 5 T cell receptor beta chains listed next were all sequenced from one sample in a study of identical twins. One entry per CDR3 protein results from TCRdb running MiXCR on the 5' RACE reads. Among about 100,000 distinct CDR3 sequences listed, 5.9% were seen once. The specimen was memory T cells sorted from blood. All receptors come from a woman aged 45-65 years in good health.

Ten or more counts support this clonotype. The CDR3 spells CASTSRITNTEAFF. The DNA of the CDR3 is TGTGCCAGCACCTCTAGGATTACGAACACTGAAGCTTTCTTT. This chain links TRBV12-3 or TRBV12-4 with TRBJ1-1; D gene uncertain. V gave up 7 bases and J gave up 1 base, with 13 bases separating them. The CDR3 covers 14 residues.

This clonotype was observed at least ten times. The V gene is TRBV6-5, the J gene TRBJ2-3; 9 bases map to TRBD2. V lost 0 bases, J lost 7 bases, and 8 bases stayed unmatched. The germline CDR1 and CDR2 sequences are MNHEY and SVGAGI. The CDR3 is 16 residues long. CDR3 amino acids: CASSYSGGRAGYTQYF. CDR3 DNA sequence: TGTGCCAGCAGTTACTCGGGCGGGAGGGCCGGGTATACGCAGTATTTT.

This clonotype was counted at least ten times. V usage is TRBV19 and J usage is TRBJ1-1; D unresolved. This CDR3 contains 12 residues. Trimming cost V 7 bases and J 6 bases, with 12 bases left between them. CDR1 and CDR2 (germline): LNHDA, SQIVND (reference sequence). The CDR3 loop is CASTRAGAEAFF. The CDR3 coding sequence is TGTGCCAGTACGCGTGCGGGCGCTGAAGCTTTCTTT.

The table lists this clonotype with many counts. The rearrangement uses TRBV7-7 and TRBJ2-2, with 10 bases lining up with TRBD2. The V and J ends lost 4 bases and 5 bases, in that order; junction bases with no gene match: 4. The CDR3 loop spans 15 amino acids. Germline CDR1 reads SSHAT; CDR2 reads FNYEAQ (reference sequence). The CDR3 region has the DNA TGTGCCAGCAGCTCCAGCGGGAGGGGGACCGGGGAGCTGTTTTTT. Protein: CASSSSGRGTGELFF. The entire variable domain, with the rest obtained from reference TRBV7-7 and TRBJ2-2, is as follows: GAGVSQSPRYKVTKRGQDVTLRCDPISSHATLYWYQQALGQGPEFLTYFNYEAQPDKSGLPSDRFSAERPEGSISTLTIQRTEQRDSAMYRCASSSSGRGTGELFFGEGSRLTVL.

This clonotype was seen many times. V is TRBV20-1 and J is TRBJ2-3; 8 nucleotides match TRBD1. The germline CDR1 and CDR2 sequences are DFQATT and SNEGSKA (reference sequence). The V gene end was trimmed by 6 bases and the J gene end by 3 bases; junction bases not matched to a gene: 8. The CDR3 loop spans 14 amino acids. The CDR3 sequence: CSAAGQGRTDTQYF. In DNA form, the CDR3 reads TGCAGTGCCGCCGGACAGGGCAGGACAGATACGCAGTATTTT.